These 5 T cell receptor beta chains were all obtained from the same sample, sequenced in a study of tumor-infiltrating lymphocytes in primary liver carcinoma. Blood RNA came from unsorted whole blood; germline DNA was also extracted. Priming with a constant-region primer yielded TCR beta cDNA from roughly 0.45 ug total RNA. Three nested multiplex PCR rounds of slightly modified ARM-PCR generated TCR beta libraries. Amplification in the first two PCR rounds was performed using TRBV1-TRBV30 forward primers and a C-beta reverse primer for approximately 10 cycles each. One entry per CDR3 protein, called by TCRdb with MiXCR from the multiplex PCR reads. Here the sample spans a few hundred thousand distinct CDR3 sequences, more than 55% being singletons. The sample consisted of peripheral blood. The receptors here all came from a woman younger than 45 with primary liver carcinoma and hepatitis B virus infection.

Notes on this clonotype: Since a much larger clone is just one base distant, this may be a read error. V usage is TRBV4-2 and J usage is TRBJ2-7, with D unresolved. Germline loops: CDR1 LGHNA, CDR2 YNFKEQ. The CDR3 is made up of 15 amino acids. Trimming took off 0 bases at V and 2 bases at J, with 11 bases between the two ends. CDR3 coding DNA: TGTGCCAGCAGCCAAGATAGTGCCCCTACCTACGAGCAGTACTTC. It encodes CASSQDSAPTYEQYF.

Regarding this clonotype: The missing conserved phenylalanine or tryptophan at the end of this CDR3 makes a read error likely. The DNA is omitted, as the CDR3 cannot be located on it reliably, and the CDR3 follows TCRdb's listing. The chain recombines TRBV11-1 with TRBJ2-7; TRBD2 is taken as the D call from the table, unchecked against the DNA. Germline CDR1 reads SGHAT; CDR2 reads FQDESV (reference sequence). Including both end residues, the CDR3 is 17 amino acids long. The CDR3 here is CASSFSSGRGRAYEHYS.

This clonotype was seen at least ten times. The chain combines TRBV6-5 with TRBJ1-2; 7 bases line up with TRBD1. Germline trimming cut 7 bases from V and 5 bases from J; bases unmatched to any gene: 7. Germline V CDR1 and CDR2: MNHEY, SVGAGI. The CDR3 runs to 13 residues. As DNA, the CDR3 is TGTGCCAGCAAGGACAGGACCCTTTATGGCTACACCTTC. Its protein product is CASKDRTLYGYTF.

In regard to this clonotype: A much larger clonotype is one base distant, so this may be a read error. The rearrangement links TRBV6-2 or TRBV6-3 to TRBJ2-7, with 13 bases identical to TRBD2. Germline lookup yields CDR1 MNHEY and CDR2 SVGEGT. CDR3 length: 15 amino acids. V lost 4 bases and J lost 7; bases outside the gene matches: 7. The CDR3: CASSFTTSGRREQYF. The CDR3 DNA reads TGTGCCAGCAGTTTCACGACTAGCGGGAGGCGGGAGCAGTACTTC.

This clonotype was recorded at least ten times. V is TRBV6-8 and J is TRBJ2-1; D gene uncertain. Trimming cost V 7 bases and J 6 bases, with 4 bases left between them. CDR1 and CDR2 (germline): MNHGY, SAAAGT. This CDR3 contains 10 residues. The CDR3 is CASTFNEQFF. For the CDR3, the DNA is TGTGCCAGCACATTCAATGAGCAGTTCTTC.